The next 3 T cell receptor beta chains were all read from a single sample in a study of shared clonotypes between healthy human individuals. Libraries were prepared by immunoSEQ multiplex PCR; TCRdb keeps only in-frame clonotypes and omits some of them. This table holds 1.6 million or so clones, roughly 96% found once. The material sequenced was naive CD4+ T cells sorted from blood. The subset denotes: CD45RA+ positively selected. Receptor source: a man aged 25 to 40 in good health.

This clone turned up a few times. The V call is TRBV19, the J call TRBJ1-1; D gene ambiguous. Germline V gene sequence: CDR1 LNHDA, CDR2 SQIVND (reference sequence). The CDR3 length is 15 residues. V was trimmed by 9 bases and J by 1 base, leaving 18 bases between them. CDR3 in amino acids: CASSIYQASNTEAFF. The CDR3 DNA sequence: TGTGCCAGCTCAATCTATCAGGCCTCGAACACTGAAGCTTTCTTT.

The V and J genes are TRBV7-9 and TRBJ2-1; TRBD2 agrees at 7 bases. V lost 5 bases to trimming and J lost 0 bases; unmatched junction nucleotides: 7. Germline V gene lookup returns CDR1 SEHNR and CDR2 FQNEAQ (reference sequence). This CDR3 comprises 16 residues. This chain's CDR3 is CASSPLAGSSYNEQFF. The CDR3 nucleotides read TGTGCCAGCAGCCCGTTAGCGGGCAGCTCCTACAATGAGCAGTTCTTC.

This clone was counted a single time. This rearrangement joins TRBV5-6 to TRBJ1-3; D might be TRBD1 (6 bases). Between the trimmed V and J ends, which lost 5 bases and 4 bases, there was a span of 16 bases. Per the germline V gene, CDR1 is SGHDT and CDR2 is YYEEEE. CDR3 length: 15 residues. The CDR3 DNA sequence: TGTGCCAGCAGGCCCAGGGGACGGGCCGGAAACACCATATATTTT. Translating it yields CASRPRGRAGNTIYF.